The 14 T cell receptor beta chains given below trace back to one sample, sequenced in a study of CD8 T cells in ankylosing spondylitis. Study-wide results and caveats: Blood from ankylosing spondylitis patients appeared to carry a characteristic eight-variant TCR beta motif.

Each CDR3 protein is one row after TCRdb ran MiXCR on the 5' RACE reads. The sample shows fewer than 550,000 distinct CDR3 sequences, roughly 5% of them seen only once. No antigen has been assigned to these receptors. Sequencing was done on a sample of blood, either unsorted or a sorted T cell fraction (not recorded which). These receptors originate from a male donor with ankylosing spondylitis.

This clonotype was detected ten times or more. V gene TRBV7-2 combines with J gene TRBJ2-2; D remains ambiguous. Germline V gene data show CDR1 as SGHTA and CDR2 as FQGNSA. The CDR3 loop spans 13 amino acids. Trimming took off 5 bases at V and 7 bases at J, with 11 bases between the two ends. CDR3: CASSVGPSGELFF. For the CDR3, the DNA is TGTGCCAGCAGCGTAGGGCCTAGCGGGGAGCTGTTTTTT.

This clonotype was counted many times. The chain employs TRBV5-1 and TRBJ1-1; D is unresolved. The CDR3 sequence is 13 residues long. Trimming took off 0 bases at V and 9 bases at J, with 12 bases between the two ends. The germline gives CDR1 SGHRS, CDR2 YFSETQ. CDR3 DNA sequence: TGCGCCAGCAGCTTGGGGGCGGCGGGAAAAGCTTTCTTT. Translated: CASSLGAAGKAFF.

This clonotype was found many times. V gene TRBV29-1 combines with J gene TRBJ1-5; D not certain. The CDR3 is 12 residues long. Germline assignment: CDR1 SQVTM and CDR2 ANQGSEA. Deletions cut 6 bases from V and 4 bases from J, with 10 bases between. CDR3 in amino acids: CSVRIGNQPQHF. The CDR3 DNA follows: TGCAGCGTCCGCATTGGGAATCAGCCCCAGCATTTT.

Notes on this clonotype: Given a much more abundant clone one base away, this may be a read error. The J gene is TRBJ2-1, the V gene TRBV27; D is undetermined. The germline gives CDR1 MNHEY, CDR2 SMNVEV (reference sequence). Trimming pared 3 bases from V and 0 bases from J, leaving 3 bases between. The CDR3 is 13 residues long. The CDR3 is CASSFFSYNEQFF. The CDR3 nucleotides read TGTGCCAGCAGTTTCTTCTCCTACAATGAGCAGTTCTTC.

This clonotype occurred a few times. This chain uses TRBV9 with TRBJ2-1; the D gene is possibly TRBD1 (6 bases). The germline V gene has CDR1 SGDLS and CDR2 YYNGEE. The CDR3 runs to 17 residues. Trimming pared 3 bases from V and 0 bases from J, leaving 16 bases between. As DNA, the CDR3 is TGTGCCAGCAGCGCATTAGGACAGCTGAGCTCCTACAATGAGCAGTTCTTC. It translates to CASSALGQLSSYNEQFF.

This clonotype has at least ten counts. The gene calls are TRBV2 and TRBJ2-5; perhaps D is TRBD1 or TRBD2 (5 bases each). V lost 4 bases, J lost 5 bases, and 8 bases lay in between. The CDR3 is 12 residues long. CDR1 and CDR2 from the germline V gene are SNHLY and FYNNEI. The CDR3: CASSGDRETQYF. CDR3 nucleotides: TGTGCCAGCAGTGGGGACCGCGAGACCCAGTACTTC.

As regards this clonotype: This clone may be a read error of a much larger clone one base away. The chain uses TRBV10-3 and TRBJ2-2; weak D call: TRBD2 (5 bases). The CDR3 loop spans 15 amino acids. Trimming pared 5 bases from V and 1 base from J, leaving 11 bases between. Germline CDR1 is ENHRY and CDR2 is SYGVKD. The DNA for the CDR3 is TGTGCCATCAGTATGAGGACTGTGAACACCGGGGAGCTGTTTTTT. It codes for CAISMRTVNTGELFF.

This clonotype was counted only a few times. This chain joins TRBV20-1 and TRBJ1-5, with 8 nucleotides matching TRBD1. Germline CDR1 DFQATT, CDR2 SNEGSKA (reference sequence). V shed 0 bases and J 7 bases; nucleotides not matched to a gene: 8. This CDR3 has 15 amino acids. CDR3 in amino acids: CSARDRDRRRQPQHF. In DNA form, the CDR3 reads TGCAGTGCTAGAGATCGGGACAGGAGGCGACAGCCCCAGCATTTT.

The table lists this clonotype with many counts. The chain carries TRBV5-1 and TRBJ2-1; tentative D call: TRBD2 (5 bases). The ends were cut back, 5 bases at V and 6 bases at J, with 12 bases in the middle. In germline, CDR1 is SGHRS, CDR2 YFSETQ. The CDR3 sequence is 13 residues long. CDR3 protein: CASRQTTGNEQFF. The CDR3 DNA follows: TGCGCCAGCAGACAGACTACCGGCAATGAGCAGTTCTTC.

This clonotype was seen repeatedly, ten times or more. This chain uses TRBV20-1 with TRBJ2-3; 7 positions agree with TRBD1. This CDR3 is built from 15 residues. Germline V gene data show CDR1 as DFQATT and CDR2 as SNEGSKA (reference sequence). V was pared by 6 bases and J by 4 bases, with 13 bases of the junction left unmatched. Here the CDR3 reads CSATPGHQGADTQYF. In nucleotides, the CDR3 is TGCAGTGCCACCCCCGGCCATCAGGGGGCAGATACGCAGTATTTT.

This clonotype was seen repeatedly, ten times or more. This chain joins TRBV20-1 and TRBJ1-1; D unclear. The CDR3 totals 15 residues. Between the trimmed V and J ends, which lost 4 bases and 1 base, there was a span of 16 bases. The V gene's germline CDR1 is DFQATT and CDR2 SNEGSKA (reference sequence). For the CDR3, the DNA is TGCAGTGCTACTCCCTTGGGAGGCCAGAACACTGAAGCTTTCTTT. Translating gives CSATPLGGQNTEAFF.

This clonotype was counted ten times or more. V gene TRBV4-3 combines with J gene TRBJ1-3; tentatively, D is TRBD1 (5 bases). The V gene's germline CDR1 is LGHNA and CDR2 YSLEER. This CDR3 is 17 amino acids long. Trimming stripped 1 base from V and 0 bases from J, with 13 bases between. The CDR3 DNA sequence: TGCGCCAGCAGCCAAGGAACCGGGACGAACTCTGGAAACACCATATATTTT. Translation: CASSQGTGTNSGNTIYF.

This chain joins TRBV15 and TRBJ2-3; 8 bases are shared with TRBD1. The CDR3 covers 18 residues. J lost 2 bases, V lost 0 bases, and 10 bases had no gene match. Germline CDR1 is LNHNV and CDR2 is YYDKDF (reference sequence). CDR3 DNA sequence: TGTGCCACCAGCAGAGATTCTGCACAGGGGGGCGACACAGATACGCAGTATTTT. Translation gives CATSRDSAQGGDTDTQYF.

This clonotype was detected ten times or more. The chain has TRBV4-3 and TRBJ2-7, with TRBD1 matching over 7 bases. This CDR3 has 13 amino acids. Looked up from germline, CDR1 is LGHNA and CDR2 is YSLEER. Germline trimming cut 3 bases from V and 3 bases from J; bases unmatched to any gene: 2. CDR3 nucleotides: TGCGCCAGCAGCCAGCCAGGGGGCTACGAGCAGTACTTC. Amino acids: CASSQPGGYEQYF.